This record concerns one TCR beta chain sequence. The data stem from a study of memory CD8 T cells in hepatitis C reinfection. About the research overall: Pre-reinfection samples were taken 55 to 20 weeks before detection.

Time point described: pre-reinfection, 55 to 20 weeks before reinfection detection. The sorted cells went straight to TCR sequencing with no prior in vitro expansion. Two donors provided sorted CD3+ CD8+ CD45RO- naive CD8 T cells at all three reinfection time points. The protocol was immunoSEQ multiplex PCR, while the TCRdb copy is restricted to in-frame clones and leaves out a portion. The sample has 45,000 to 55,000 clones; about 90% are singletons. CDR1 SEHNR and CDR2 FQNEAQ come from the germline V gene (reference sequence). Trimming shortened V by 5 bases and J by 5 bases, and 8 bases separated the two germline ends. The CDR3 contains 12 residues.

What was sequenced was naive CD8+ T cells sorted from blood. This TCR was recovered from a man aged 18 to 29 with hepatitis C virus infection. The chain is built from TRBV7-9 and TRBJ2-3; D uncertain. CDR3 loop: CASSRARDTQYF. DNA for the CDR3: TGTGCCAGCAGCCGAGCGAGAGATACGCAGTATTTT.